This T cell receptor beta chain appears in the sequencing data of a study of blood T cells in healthy people across ages. Study-level results: Diversity of TCR beta per million T cells declined in a roughly linear way with age. Higher diversity, along with more naive CD4+ cells, distinguished long-lived donors from aged donors.

In regard to this clonotype: Antigen: not known.

Next came a second PCR, run for about 7 to 11 cycles, which used a sample-barcoded 5' primer along with a J-beta primer mix. Each single sample gave us at least 3 million CDR3-containing paired-end reads. TCRdb reanalysed the 5' RACE reads using MiXCR and keeps one entry per CDR3 protein. Among roughly 1,300,000 distinct CDR3 sequences listed, almost 60% were seen once. Trimming pared 3 bases from V and 3 bases from J, leaving 18 bases between. Germline CDR1 SNHLY, CDR2 FYNNEI. The CDR3 has 16 amino acids. The sequence was obtained from a young man in good health. Material: blood. The rearrangement joins TRBV2 to TRBJ2-7; D gene ambiguous. CDR3 bases: TGTGCCAGCAGTGATTTAGGTGACGGGCTTTTCTACGAGCAGTACTTC. Protein sequence: CASSDLGDGLFYEQYF.